The 28 T cell receptor beta chains reported below all come from one sample, sequenced in a study of cytomegalovirus exposure and HLA in healthy donors. PCR involved 60 Vbeta and 13 Jbeta primers. Generated by immunoSEQ multiplex PCR, the TCRdb table keeps only in-frame clones and is missing some. In the table there are fewer than 200,000 clones, 80% to 90% of which are singletons. The specimen was PBMCs. Receptors originate from a woman aged 18-29 years in good health and CMV-seronegative.

The J gene is TRBJ2-7, the V gene TRBV6-6; 10 positions match TRBD2. The CDR3 runs 16 residues. Germline-derived CDR1 and CDR2 are MNHNY and SVGAGI (reference sequence). V lost 0 bases and J lost 3; bases outside the gene matches: 5. This CDR3 is CASSYSGGTSVYEQYF. CDR3 nucleotides: TGTGCCAGCAGTTACTCGGGGGGGACTAGCGTCTACGAGCAGTACTTC.

The genes are TRBV5-8 and TRBJ2-2, with TRBD1 matching over 7 bases. Germline-derived CDR1 and CDR2 are SGHTS and YDEGEE. CDR3 length equals 14 residues. J lost 5 bases, V lost 6 bases, and 7 bases had no gene match. For the CDR3, the DNA is TGTGCCAGCATCCAAGTCAGGGGGACCGGGGAGCTGTTTTTT. Translated, it gives CASIQVRGTGELFF.

The chain employs TRBV2 and TRBJ1-2; 8 positions agree with TRBD1. This CDR3 contains 16 residues. V lost 6 bases and J lost 0; bases outside the gene matches: 9. In germline, CDR1 is SNHLY, CDR2 FYNNEI. CDR3 residues: CASSDRGSGSNYGYTF. The CDR3 DNA sequence: TGTGCCAGCAGCGACAGGGGCTCCGGGTCTAACTATGGCTACACCTTC.

The chain links TRBV28 to TRBJ2-7, with 11 bases lining up with TRBD2. Germline lookup yields CDR1 MDHEN and CDR2 SYDVKM. This CDR3 is 16 amino acids long. The ends lost 7 bases at V and 3 bases at J; junction bases unmatched: 11. The CDR3 region is CASMGSGRGKFYEQYF. For the CDR3, the DNA is TGTGCCAGCATGGGTAGCGGGAGGGGTAAATTCTACGAGCAGTACTTC.

The chain recombines TRBV30 with TRBJ2-7, with TRBD1 matching over 11 bases. CDR3 length: 13 residues. Per germline, CDR1 GTSNPN and CDR2 SVGIG (reference sequence). V lost 3 bases, J lost 4 bases, and 2 bases stayed unmatched. The CDR3 spells CAWSRDRGYEQYF. CDR3 DNA sequence: TGTGCCTGGAGCCGGGACAGGGGGTACGAGCAGTACTTC.

This rearrangement joins TRBV10-3 to TRBJ2-3, with 9 bases matching TRBD1. Trimming took 6 bases from V and 3 from J; bases not matched to a gene: 7. Germline CDR1 reads ENHRY; CDR2 reads SYGVKD. This CDR3 is built from 15 residues. In DNA, the CDR3 is TGTGCCATCAGATCGGACAGGGGAGAAACAGATACGCAGTATTTT. Protein product: CAIRSDRGETDTQYF.

This chain connects TRBV28 to TRBJ1-2; no clear D. V was clipped by 5 bases and J by 7 bases, with 11 bases between them. The length of the CDR3 is 12 residues. Germline CDR1 and CDR2: MDHEN and SYDVKM. The DNA of the CDR3 is TGTGCCAGCAGTCTCCCCGGCGGTGGCTACACCTTC. The encoded protein is CASSLPGGGYTF.

This rearrangement joins TRBV6-6 to TRBJ1-5; no firm D call. This CDR3 is built from 13 residues. V was pared by 8 bases and J by 5 bases, with 13 bases between. Germline V CDR1 and CDR2: MNHNY, SVGAGI (reference sequence). CDR3 sequence: CASLEQTHQPQHF. DNA for the CDR3: TGTGCCAGCCTGGAACAGACCCATCAGCCCCAGCATTTT.

The rearrangement links TRBV11-2 to TRBJ2-1; 9 nucleotides agree with TRBD2. CDR3 size: 15 residues. V shed 3 bases, J shed 3 bases, and the junction held 3 bases outside the gene matches. Germline V gene sequence: CDR1 SGHAT, CDR2 FQNNGV. The CDR3: CASSFPAGGYNEQFF. The CDR3 DNA follows: TGTGCCAGCAGCTTCCCAGCGGGAGGCTACAATGAGCAGTTCTTC. The full variable domain, rest sourced from reference TRBV11-2 and TRBJ2-1, is EAGVAQSPRYKIIEKRQSVAFWCNPISGHATLYWYQQILGQGPKLLIQFQNNGVVDDSQLPKDRFSAERLKGVDSTLKIQPAKLEDSAVYLCASSFPAGGYNEQFFGPGTRLTVL.

The chain combines TRBV27 with TRBJ2-1, with D perhaps TRBD2 (5 bases). Trimming removed 7 bases from V and 4 bases from J, with 14 bases in between. This CDR3 contains 14 residues. CDR1 MNHEY and CDR2 SMNVEV come from the germline V gene (reference sequence). CDR3 region: CASKLAPEYNEQFF. Written as DNA, the CDR3 is TGTGCCAGCAAGCTAGCCCCAGAATACAATGAGCAGTTCTTC.

V usage is TRBV28 and J usage is TRBJ2-5, with D maybe TRBD1 (6 bases). Per germline, CDR1 MDHEN and CDR2 SYDVKM. Deletions cut 2 bases from V and 7 bases from J, with 14 bases between. This CDR3 comprises 14 residues. The CDR3 loop is CASSLAGVRGTQYF. The CDR3 nucleotides read TGTGCCAGCAGTTTAGCAGGGGTCAGGGGGACCCAGTACTTC.

This rearrangement joins TRBV12-5 to TRBJ2-7; maybe TRBD1 (5 bases). Deletions cut 0 bases from V and 5 bases from J, with 23 bases between. The CDR3 has 18 residues. CDR1 LGHNT and CDR2 FRNRAP come from the germline V gene. This CDR3 reads CASGLVQGVWLGIHEQYF. The CDR3 DNA reads TGTGCTAGTGGTTTGGTACAAGGGGTTTGGCTAGGCATTCACGAGCAGTACTTC.

J is TRBJ2-7 and V is TRBV9; 9 bases line up with TRBD1. J gave up 6 bases and V 3 bases, and 10 bases lay outside the gene matches. CDR3 length: 15 residues. The germline CDR1 and CDR2 sequences are SGDLS and YYNGEE. This CDR3 reads CASSAGQGPRFEQYF. The DNA for the CDR3 is TGTGCCAGCAGCGCTGGACAGGGGCCACGATTCGAGCAGTACTTC.

This CDR3 reads CASSLAGQGWETQYF. DNA for the CDR3: TGTGCCAGCAGCTTAGCGGGACAGGGTTGGGAGACCCAGTACTTC. The genes are TRBV7-2 and TRBJ2-5, with 9 bases aligning to TRBD1. CDR3 size: 15 residues. The J segment lost 5 bases and the V segment lost 0 bases, leaving 4 bases of the junction unmatched. CDR1 and CDR2 from the germline V gene are SGHTA and FQGNSA.

The chain recombines TRBV5-1 with TRBJ2-4; 9 nucleotides line up with TRBD1. V shed 0 bases and J 11 bases; nucleotides not matched to a gene: 3. The CDR3 has 13 residues. Per the germline V gene, CDR1 is SGHRS and CDR2 is YFSETQ. CDR3 sequence reads: CASSLAGTGFQYF. The CDR3 DNA sequence: TGCGCCAGCAGCTTGGCCGGGACAGGGTTTCAGTACTTC.

The V and J genes are TRBV13 and TRBJ1-5, with 7 bases matching TRBD1. The ends lost 4 bases at V and 4 bases at J; junction bases unmatched: 13. The CDR3 runs 17 residues. The germline V gene encodes CDR1 PRHDT and CDR2 FYEKMQ (reference sequence). CDR3 DNA sequence: TGTGCCAGCAGCTCCCGACAGGGCACTTCGGGGAATCAGCCCCAGCATTTT. Translation gives CASSSRQGTSGNQPQHF.

The J gene is TRBJ2-1, the V gene TRBV7-9; 7 bases align to TRBD2. Germline CDR1 and CDR2: SEHNR and FQNEAQ (reference sequence). J was trimmed by 9 bases and V by 3 bases; bases with no gene match: 11. This CDR3 spans 15 amino acids. The CDR3 region is CASSFRGGSTIEQFF. CDR3 nucleotide sequence: TGTGCCAGCAGCTTTCGGGGCGGGAGTACGATTGAGCAGTTCTTC.

This clone was seen only a few times. This rearrangement joins TRBV9 to TRBJ2-5; the D is unclear. CDR1 SGDLS and CDR2 YYNGEE come from the germline V gene. V lost 2 bases and J 2 bases, leaving 10 bases between the germline ends. The CDR3 is 14 residues long. The DNA of the CDR3 is TGTGCCAGCAGCGTCAACCCCGGGCAAGAGACCCAGTACTTC. This codes for CASSVNPGQETQYF.

The chain couples TRBV11-2 to TRBJ1-2, with 10 nucleotides matching TRBD1. Germline CDR1 and CDR2: SGHAT and FQNNGV. The CDR3 runs to 15 residues. V shed 6 bases, J shed 8 bases, and the junction held 12 bases outside the gene matches. The CDR3 DNA sequence: TGTGCCAGCAGTCAACAACCGGGACAGGGGTCGGGCTACACCTTC. Translating it yields CASSQQPGQGSGYTF.

The genes are TRBV2 and TRBJ1-5; D unclear. The CDR3 has 13 residues. Germline V gene sequence: CDR1 SNHLY, CDR2 FYNNEI. The germline V and J ends were trimmed by 3 bases and 7 bases, with 10 bases remaining between them. This CDR3 reads CASSDYEGQPQHF. CDR3 nucleotides: TGTGCCAGCAGTGACTACGAGGGCCAGCCCCAGCATTTT.

This chain joins TRBV25-1 and TRBJ2-5; D might be TRBD1 (5 bases). The CDR3 is 12 residues long. The germline gives CDR1 MGHDK, CDR2 SYGVNS. The V gene lost 5 bases and the J gene lost 4 bases, with 8 bases spanning the gap. CDR3 sequence (DNA): TGTGCCAGCAGTTTGGACACAGAGACCCAGTACTTC. It yields the protein CASSLDTETQYF.

The chain couples TRBV28 to TRBJ1-4; a possible D gene is TRBD1 (6 bases). The germline V gene has CDR1 MDHEN and CDR2 SYDVKM. The CDR3 runs to 17 residues. Trimming stripped 6 bases from V and 0 bases from J, with 17 bases between. In nucleotides, the CDR3 is TGTGCCAGCAGCCGGAGGGGGGGGGCGGCAACTAATGAAAAACTGTTTTTT. Its protein is CASSRRGGAATNEKLFF.

This sequence joins TRBV4-2 and TRBJ2-1; D perhaps matches TRBD2 (6 bases). In germline, CDR1 is LGHNA, CDR2 YNFKEQ. This CDR3 spans 19 amino acids. V was clipped by 10 bases and J by 15 bases, with 43 bases between them. The CDR3 bases are TGTGCCACCTCGACTCACGGGAGCTTTTCGAGGTGCGGCGAACCTTGGTTGTTCTTC. Protein: CATSTHGSFSRCGEPWLFF.

The V gene is TRBV11-2, the J gene TRBJ2-1; 8 nucleotides match TRBD1. The germline CDR1 and CDR2 sequences are SGHAT and FQNNGV. This CDR3 is 15 amino acids long. Germline trimming cut 3 bases from V and 3 bases from J; bases unmatched to any gene: 4. The CDR3 spells CASSFNRGVYNEQFF. The DNA for the CDR3 is TGTGCCAGCAGCTTCAACAGGGGGGTCTACAATGAGCAGTTCTTC.

This sequence joins TRBV5-1 and TRBJ2-7, with TRBD2 matching 7 bases. The V segment lost 4 bases and the J segment 2 bases; nucleotides outside the gene matches: 9. Germline values: CDR1 SGHRS, CDR2 YFSETQ. This CDR3 is built from 15 residues. CDR3 coding DNA: TGCGCCAGCAGCATCGACTGGGGGAGGGCCTACGAGCAGTACTTC. This translates into CASSIDWGRAYEQYF. The entire variable domain, with the rest obtained from reference TRBV5-1 and TRBJ2-7, is as follows: KAGVTQTPRYLIKTRGQQVTLSCSPISGHRSVSWYQQTPGQGLQFLFEYFSETQRNKGNFPGRFSGRQFSNSRSEMNVSTLELGDSALYLCASSIDWGRAYEQYFGPGTRLTVT.

This clone was recorded only once. This rearrangement joins TRBV7-9 to TRBJ1-2, with D hard to call. The CDR3 totals 12 residues. V gave up 3 bases and J gave up 3 bases, with 5 bases separating them. CDR1 and CDR2 (germline): SEHNR, FQNEAQ (reference sequence). The CDR3 bases are TGTGCCAGCAGCTTCGGGTACTATGGCTACACCTTC. The encoded protein is CASSFGYYGYTF.

To note about this clone: Distinct nucleotide sequences in the sample also encode this CDR3. The rearrangement uses TRBV5-6 and TRBJ1-5; possibly TRBD1 for D (6 bases). Per the germline V gene, CDR1 is SGHDT and CDR2 is YYEEEE. The CDR3 covers 16 residues. V lost 3 bases and J lost 4, with 17 bases in between. The CDR3 loop is CASSSLITGSNQPQHF. The CDR3 nucleotides are TGTGCCAGCAGCTCCCTAATTACAGGGAGTAATCAGCCCCAGCATTTT.

In nucleotides, the CDR3 is TGTGCCAGCAGCGTACTAGCGGGAGGGCTTTGGGATACGCAGTATTTT. Translating gives CASSVLAGGLWDTQYF. The chain links TRBV19 to TRBJ2-3, with 13 bases that match TRBD2. Germline V gene lookup returns CDR1 LNHDA and CDR2 SQIVND (reference sequence). The CDR3 sequence is 16 residues long. Trimming cost V 9 bases and J 6 bases; bases outside gene matches: 12. Filled out from reference TRBV19 and TRBJ2-3, the complete variable domain reads DGGITQSPKYLFRKEGQNVTLSCEQNLNHDAMYWYRQDPGQGLRLIYYSQIVNDFQKGDIAEGYSVSREKKESFPLTVTSAQKNPTAFYLCASSVLAGGLWDTQYFGPGTRLTVL.